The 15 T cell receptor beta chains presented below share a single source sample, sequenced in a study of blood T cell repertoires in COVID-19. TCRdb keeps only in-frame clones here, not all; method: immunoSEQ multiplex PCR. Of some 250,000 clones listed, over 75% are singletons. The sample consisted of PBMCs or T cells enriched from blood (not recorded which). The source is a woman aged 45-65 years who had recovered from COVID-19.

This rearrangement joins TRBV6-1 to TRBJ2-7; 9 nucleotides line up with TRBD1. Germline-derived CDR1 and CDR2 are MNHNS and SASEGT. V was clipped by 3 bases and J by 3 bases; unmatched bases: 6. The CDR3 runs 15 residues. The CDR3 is CASSDGQGRVYEQYF. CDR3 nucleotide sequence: TGTGCCAGCAGTGACGGACAGGGGAGGGTCTACGAGCAGTACTTC.

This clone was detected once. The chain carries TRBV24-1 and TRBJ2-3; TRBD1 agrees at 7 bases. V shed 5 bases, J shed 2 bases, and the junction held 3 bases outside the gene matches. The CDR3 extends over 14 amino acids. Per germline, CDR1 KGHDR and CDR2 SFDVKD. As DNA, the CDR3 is TGTGCCACCAGTGTAGGGGGCGACACAGATACGCAGTATTTT. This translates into CATSVGGDTDTQYF.

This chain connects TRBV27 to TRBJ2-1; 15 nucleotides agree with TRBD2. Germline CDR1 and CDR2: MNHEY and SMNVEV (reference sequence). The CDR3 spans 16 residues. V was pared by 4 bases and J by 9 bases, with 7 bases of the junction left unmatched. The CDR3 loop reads CASSSYMGLAGGEQFF. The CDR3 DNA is TGTGCCAGCAGTTCCTACATGGGACTAGCGGGAGGTGAGCAGTTCTTC.

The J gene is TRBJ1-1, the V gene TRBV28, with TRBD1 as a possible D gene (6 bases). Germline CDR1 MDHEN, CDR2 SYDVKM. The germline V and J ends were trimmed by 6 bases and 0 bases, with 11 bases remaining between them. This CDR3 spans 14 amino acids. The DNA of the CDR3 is TGTGCCAGCAGCTGGGGACAAATGAACACTGAAGCTTTCTTT. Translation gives CASSWGQMNTEAFF.

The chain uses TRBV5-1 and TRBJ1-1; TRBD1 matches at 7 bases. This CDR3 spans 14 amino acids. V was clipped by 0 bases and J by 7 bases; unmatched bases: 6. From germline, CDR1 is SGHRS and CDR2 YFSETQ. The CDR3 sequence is CASSLAVTGDEAFF. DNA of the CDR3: TGCGCCAGCAGCTTGGCCGTCACAGGGGATGAAGCTTTCTTT.

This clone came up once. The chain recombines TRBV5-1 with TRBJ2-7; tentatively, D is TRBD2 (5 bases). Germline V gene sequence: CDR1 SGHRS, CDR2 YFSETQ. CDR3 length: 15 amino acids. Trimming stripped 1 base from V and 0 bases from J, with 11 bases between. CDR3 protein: CASSLWTRSSYEQYF. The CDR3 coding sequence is TGCGCCAGCAGCTTGTGGACTCGAAGCTCCTACGAGCAGTACTTC. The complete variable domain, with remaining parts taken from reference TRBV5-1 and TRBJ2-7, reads KAGVTQTPRYLIKTRGQQVTLSCSPISGHRSVSWYQQTPGQGLQFLFEYFSETQRNKGNFPGRFSGRQFSNSRSEMNVSTLELGDSALYLCASSLWTRSSYEQYFGPGTRLTVT.

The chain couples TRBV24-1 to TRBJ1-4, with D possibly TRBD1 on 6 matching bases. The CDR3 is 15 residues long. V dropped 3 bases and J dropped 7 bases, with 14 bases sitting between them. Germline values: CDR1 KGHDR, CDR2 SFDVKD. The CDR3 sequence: CATSDPAGGGEKLFF. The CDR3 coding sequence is TGTGCCACCAGTGATCCGGCGGGGGGCGGTGAAAAACTGTTTTTT.

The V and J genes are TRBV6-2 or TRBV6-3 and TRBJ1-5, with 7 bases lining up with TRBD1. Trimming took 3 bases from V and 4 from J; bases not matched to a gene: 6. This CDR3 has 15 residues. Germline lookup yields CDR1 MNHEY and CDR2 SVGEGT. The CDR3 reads CASSYLDRRNQPQHF. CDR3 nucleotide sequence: TGTGCCAGCAGTTATCTGGACAGGCGGAATCAGCCCCAGCATTTT.

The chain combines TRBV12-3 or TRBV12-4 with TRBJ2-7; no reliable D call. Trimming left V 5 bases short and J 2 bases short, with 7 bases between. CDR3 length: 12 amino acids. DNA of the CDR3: TGTGCCAGCAGTACAACCACCTACGAGCAGTACTTC. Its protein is CASSTTTYEQYF.

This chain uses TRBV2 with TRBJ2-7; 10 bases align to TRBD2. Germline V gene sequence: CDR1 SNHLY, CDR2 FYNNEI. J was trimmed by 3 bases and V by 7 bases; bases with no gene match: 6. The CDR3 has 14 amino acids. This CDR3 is CASKPGTSVYEQYF. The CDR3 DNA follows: TGTGCCAGCAAACCCGGGACTAGCGTCTACGAGCAGTACTTC.

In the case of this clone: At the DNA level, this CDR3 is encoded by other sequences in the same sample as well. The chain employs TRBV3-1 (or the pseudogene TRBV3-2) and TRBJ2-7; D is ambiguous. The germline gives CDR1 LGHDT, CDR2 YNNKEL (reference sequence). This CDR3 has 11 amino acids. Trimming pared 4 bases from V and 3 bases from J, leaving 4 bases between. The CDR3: CASSLNYEQYF. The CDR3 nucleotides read TGTGCCAGCAGCCTCAACTACGAGCAGTACTTC.

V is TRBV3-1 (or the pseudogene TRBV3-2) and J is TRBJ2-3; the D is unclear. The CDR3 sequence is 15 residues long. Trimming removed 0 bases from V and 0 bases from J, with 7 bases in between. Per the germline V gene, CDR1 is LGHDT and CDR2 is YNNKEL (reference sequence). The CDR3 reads CASSQDAVSTDTQYF. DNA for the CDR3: TGTGCCAGCAGCCAAGATGCGGTTAGCACAGATACGCAGTATTTT.

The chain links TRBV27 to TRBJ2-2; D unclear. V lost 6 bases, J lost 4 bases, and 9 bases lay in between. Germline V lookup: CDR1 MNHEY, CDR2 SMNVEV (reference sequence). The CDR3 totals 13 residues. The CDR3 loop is CASRVDITGELFF. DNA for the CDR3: TGTGCCAGCAGAGTAGACATCACCGGGGAGCTGTTTTTT.

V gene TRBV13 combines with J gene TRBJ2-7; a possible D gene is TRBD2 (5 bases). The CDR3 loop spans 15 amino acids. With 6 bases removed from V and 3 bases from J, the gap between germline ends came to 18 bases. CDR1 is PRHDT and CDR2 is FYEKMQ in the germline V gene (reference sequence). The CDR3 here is CASSTTSGESYEQYF. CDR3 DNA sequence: TGTGCCAGCAGTACGACCTCCGGGGAGAGCTACGAGCAGTACTTC.

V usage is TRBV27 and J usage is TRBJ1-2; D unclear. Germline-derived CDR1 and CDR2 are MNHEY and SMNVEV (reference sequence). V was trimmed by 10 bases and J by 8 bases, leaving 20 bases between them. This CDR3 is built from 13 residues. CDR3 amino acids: CATSAGAVWGYTF. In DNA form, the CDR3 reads TGTGCCACCTCAGCCGGAGCGGTCTGGGGCTACACCTTC.